The clone carrying this T cell receptor beta chain appeared many times. Germline V gene data show CDR1 as SGHRS and CDR2 as YFSETQ. V was trimmed by 4 bases and J by 1 base, leaving 15 bases between them. The CDR3 is 15 residues long. Unique molecular identifiers were incorporated into the prepared TCRbeta library. TCRdb redid the calling of the PCR reads with MiXCR, one entry per CDR3 protein. The sample lists around 700,000 distinct CDR3 sequences; roughly 13% were seen once. This sample is drawn from a study of T-cell reconstitution after alpha-beta-depleted transplantation in children. This rearrangement joins TRBV5-1 to TRBJ2-7; maybe TRBD2 (5 bases). This sequence originates from a girl aged 2 to 10 with congenital amegakaryocytic thrombocytopenia, due to receive a stem cell transplant. Sequencing was performed on PBMCs, taken before TCRalphabeta/CD19-depleted stem cell transplant. CDR3 in amino acids: CASSRVAGASYEQYF. The CDR3 bases are TGCGCCAGCAGCCGTGTTGCGGGCGCATCCTACGAGCAGTACTTC.